This T cell receptor beta chain was sequenced in a study of sequential checkpoint blockade in melanoma. Study-wide background: First-line arms were nivolumab then ipilimumab, or the reverse, randomized 1:1. Each arm's sequence ended with maintenance nivolumab.

Germline V gene lookup returns CDR1 SGHRS and CDR2 YFSETQ. Germline trimming cut 6 bases from V and 4 bases from J; bases unmatched to any gene: 5. The CDR3 covers 14 residues. Sequencing used immunoSEQ multiplex PCR; TCRdb keeps in-frame clones, though not all of them. The sample lists some 10,000 clones, roughly 72% occurring once. Treatment described: randomized to nivolumab then ipilimumab (arm A) or the reverse (arm B). No patient had prior DNA-damaging chemotherapy. PBMC sorting kept live CD3+CD8+ cells without CD19 or CD56. The specimen was CD8+ T cells sorted from blood (inferred from file names), collected from a patient given nivolumab and ipilimumab in sequence. The chain recombines TRBV5-1 with TRBJ2-1, with 9 bases that match TRBD2. The sequence came from a human donor with melanoma. The CDR3 DNA sequence: TGCGCCAGCACTCCAGCGGGAGGTTACAATGAGCAGTTCTTC. Amino acids: CASTPAGGYNEQFF.